The following is a TCR beta chain sequence with its context. The data stem from a study of cytomegalovirus exposure and HLA in healthy donors. The CDR3 is 16 residues long. CDR1 and CDR2 from the germline V gene are KGHSH and LQKENI. With 0 bases clipped from V and 2 bases from J, the junction kept 7 bases outside the gene matches. PCR amplification relied on 60 Vbeta primers (plus 13 Jbeta primers). This table comes from immunoSEQ multiplex PCR, and its TCRdb copy is limited to in-frame clones, with some not included. In the table there are more than 200,000 clones, roughly 85% of which are singletons.

The sequenced material came from PBMCs. This chain uses TRBV18 with TRBJ2-7; TRBD1 matches 7 bases. The receptor was isolated from a man younger than 35 in good health and CMV-seronegative. CDR3 nucleotide sequence: TGTGCCAGCTCACCACCGGAGACAGGGCAACCCTACGAGCAGTACTTC. This sequence encodes CASSPPETGQPYEQYF. Using reference TRBV18 and TRBJ2-7 for the parts outside the CDR3, the full variable domain is NAGVMQNPRHLVRRRGQEARLRCSPMKGHSHVYWYRQLPEEGLKFMVYLQKENIIDESGMPKERFSAEFPKEGPSILRIQQVVRGDSAAYFCASSPPETGQPYEQYFGPGTRLTVT.